Each of the 11 T cell receptor beta chains below was sequenced from the same sample in a study of T cells in Graves' hyperthyroidism and ophthalmopathy. RNA transcripts gave rise to amplified TCR beta CDR3 regions. With the HTBI primer set, the TCR CDR3 went through a first round of RT-PCR. TCRdb reanalysed the multiplex PCR reads using MiXCR and keeps one entry per CDR3 protein. The sample carries about 690,000 distinct CDR3 sequences, approximately 15% recorded once. Input material: blood. These receptors were collected from a man aged 45-65 years with Graves' hyperthyroidism.

In this sample, this clonotype turned up many times. This CDR3 reads CSPGRRTDTQYF. CDR3 sequence (DNA): TGCAGTCCCGGGAGGCGCACAGATACGCAGTATTTT. This sequence joins TRBV20-1 and TRBJ2-3; 7 nucleotides agree with TRBD2. From germline, CDR1 is DFQATT and CDR2 SNEGSKA (reference sequence). The CDR3 consists of 12 residues. J gave up 1 base and V 8 bases, and 3 bases lay outside the gene matches.

Remarks on this clonotype: One end of the junction varies from germline; a read error may be responsible. This rearrangement joins TRBV28 to TRBJ2-6; the D gene could be TRBD1 or TRBD2 (5 bases each). The CDR3 is 15 residues long. Germline V gives CDR1 MDHEN, CDR2 SYDVKM. CDR3 in DNA: TGTGCCAGCGGAGAAAGAGGGTCTGGGGCCAGCGTCCTGACTTTC. This sequence encodes CASGERGSGASVLTF.

Comment on this clonotype: A much more abundant neighbour one base away suggests this may be a read error. The rearrangement joins TRBV12-3 or TRBV12-4 to TRBJ2-6; D remains ambiguous. This CDR3 region has 19 residues. As DNA, the CDR3 is TGTGACAGCAGTAATGTTGGGTTCAAGGCGCTCTCTGGGGCCAACGTCCTGACTTTC. Translated, it gives CDSSNVGFKALSGANVLTF.

This chain links TRBV3-1 with TRBJ2-7; 15 nucleotides match TRBD2. The junction had 10 bases not matched to a gene; V was cut back by 7 bases and J by 3 bases. Germline V lookup: CDR1 LGHDT, CDR2 YNNKEL (reference sequence). This CDR3 comprises 17 residues. CDR3 residues: CASTSNGLAGGDYEQYF. CDR3 bases: TGTGCCAGCACCTCCAACGGACTAGCGGGAGGGGACTACGAGCAGTACTTC.

This clonotype was observed at least ten times. The chain recombines TRBV20-1 with TRBJ2-5; D perhaps matches TRBD1 (6 bases). Germline V gene data show CDR1 as DFQATT and CDR2 as SNEGSKA (reference sequence). This CDR3 contains 14 residues. V lost 0 bases, J lost 5 bases, and 13 bases lay in between. Written as DNA, the CDR3 is TGCAGTGCTAGAGAACAGGCGAGGGGGGAGACCCAGTACTTC. Protein product: CSAREQARGETQYF.

This clonotype has ten or more counts. The V gene is TRBV2, the J gene TRBJ1-1; D might be TRBD1 (5 bases). Trimming took 0 bases from V and 2 from J, leaving 13 bases between them. There are 16 residues in the CDR3. Germline assignment: CDR1 SNHLY and CDR2 FYNNEI. The CDR3 loop is CASSEAHDSINTEAFF. Written as DNA, the CDR3 is TGTGCCAGCAGTGAAGCGCATGACAGCATTAACACTGAAGCTTTCTTT.

The genes are TRBV6-1 and TRBJ1-1; 10 bases are a match to TRBD1. Per germline, CDR1 MNHNS and CDR2 SASEGT. The CDR3 length is 17 residues. V lost 7 bases and J lost 1; bases outside the gene matches: 12. For the CDR3, the DNA is TGTGCCAGCAAATCACCCGGGACAGGGGTCGGGAACACTGAAGCTTTCTTT. As protein: CASKSPGTGVGNTEAFF.

A few counts support this clonotype. This chain uses TRBV5-1 with TRBJ1-4, with 10 bases identical to TRBD1. With V trimmed by 4 bases and J by 4 bases, 7 bases remained unmatched. This CDR3 is 16 amino acids long. Germline CDR1 and CDR2: SGHRS and YFSETQ. CDR3 protein: CASSAGQGSFNEKLFF. The CDR3 bases are TGCGCCAGCAGCGCGGGACAGGGGTCCTTTAATGAAAAACTGTTTTTT.

This clonotype was recorded many times. This chain uses TRBV27 with TRBJ2-7; TRBD2 might be the D (6 bases). The CDR3 runs to 15 residues. V dropped 6 bases and J dropped 3 bases, with 18 bases sitting between them. Germline V CDR1 and CDR2: MNHEY, SMNVEV (reference sequence). The CDR3 sequence: CASRLAPRAVYEQYF. The CDR3 nucleotides are TGTGCCAGCAGACTAGCCCCCCGGGCCGTCTACGAGCAGTACTTC.

This clonotype was seen a handful of times. Germline is not matched at one junction end, which may reflect a read error. The chain combines TRBV6-1 with TRBJ2-3; D call uncertain. The CDR3 has 11 residues. Looked up from germline, CDR1 is MNHNS and CDR2 is SASEGT. For the CDR3, the DNA is TGTGCCAGCAGGAACACAGCTACGCAGTATTTT. This sequence encodes CASRNTATQYF.

As for this clonotype: This sequence may be a read error, since a much larger clone differs from it by one base. The chain employs TRBV18 and TRBJ2-6; D remains ambiguous. The CDR3 totals 16 residues. V lost 4 bases to trimming and J lost 2 bases, with 12 bases between them. In germline, CDR1 is KGHSH, CDR2 LQKENI. In nucleotides, the CDR3 is TGTGCCAGCTCACGGGGTGGACCAGCTGGGGCCAACGTCCTGACTTTC. Amino acids: CASSRGGPAGANVLTF.